A few counts support the clone carrying this T cell receptor beta chain. The data stem from a study of CD8+ T cells in alopecia areata. Overall study: Oral tofacitinib, 5 to 10 mg twice daily, was given in an open-label trial.

V dropped 5 bases and J dropped 9 bases, with 20 bases sitting between them. CDR1 is SGHTA, CDR2 FQGNSA, per germline. The CDR3 is 16 residues long. Using a FACSAria, the CD4+ and CD8+ T cells were sorted from the PBMCs. Reverse transcription of extracted RNA yielded cDNA, which provided the sequencing template. Sequencing was performed with immunoSEQ multiplex PCR; in TCRdb, only in-frame clones are kept and a portion is missing. The repertoire includes 180,000 or so clones, about 70% of them detected once, and 10% to 12% sits in the top ten. The sequencing used CD8+ T cells sorted from blood, collected at week 0. This TCR was sampled from a human donor with alopecia areata. The rearrangement uses TRBV7-2 and TRBJ1-6; no reliable D call. CDR3 in amino acids: CASSGDRLALSSPLHF. The CDR3 DNA reads as TGTGCCAGCAGCGGAGATCGTCTTGCACTCAGTTCACCCCTCCACTTT.